The T cell receptor (beta chain) described here comes from a study of blood T cell repertoires in COVID-19. Study as a whole: Samples of COVID-19 (acute and convalescent) were obtained from the United States, Italy and Spain. PBMCs, B-cell-depleted T cells, or T cells provided the cDNA or gDNA that made up the material.

Measured with immunoSEQ multiplex PCR; TCRdb has only the in-frame clones, and not every one. The profile shows approximately 230,000 clones, almost 85% of them singletons. Trimming removed 4 bases from V and 4 bases from J; junction bases left unmatched: 3. The CDR3 extends over 13 amino acids. The germline V gene encodes CDR1 SGHNT and CDR2 YYREEE (reference sequence). This clone was seen a single time. Enrollees, about 18 to 89 years old, lived in about two dozen US areas. Participants had their cohort set by participant-reported clinical history. Sequenced material: PBMCs or T cells enriched from blood (not recorded which). The TCR originated in a middle-aged man who had recovered from COVID-19. This sequence joins TRBV5-4 and TRBJ1-2, with TRBD1 matching 8 bases. CDR3 bases: TGTGCCAGCAGCCTACAGGGGGGCTATGGCTACACCTTC. Translation gives CASSLQGGYGYTF.